These 12 T cell receptor beta chains came from one sample sequenced in a study of CD8+ T cells in alopecia areata. RNA extraction was followed by reverse transcription into cDNA, which acted as the sequencing template. Only in-frame clones appear in the TCRdb table, and some are missing; sequencing was by immunoSEQ multiplex PCR. The table lists 75,000 to 85,000 clones, 66% of them singletons. The treatment: oral pan-JAK inhibitor, 5-10 mg twice daily. Sequencing was performed on CD8+ T cells sorted from blood, taken at week 24, from a patient treated with tofacitinib. The receptor source for this set is a human donor with alopecia areata.

The rearrangement joins TRBV4-3 to TRBJ2-3, with a weak D call TRBD2 (5 bases). Trimming removed 2 bases from V and 9 bases from J, with 12 bases in between. The germline V gene encodes CDR1 LGHNA and CDR2 YSLEER. CDR3 length: 13 amino acids. CDR3 nucleotides: TGCGCCAGCAGCCAACCCCCGGACTCCACGCAGTATTTT. The encoded protein is CASSQPPDSTQYF.

The V and J genes are TRBV2 and TRBJ2-5, with D perhaps TRBD2 (7 bases). The CDR3 length is 17 residues. Trimming took 5 bases from V and 5 from J, leaving 24 bases between them. The germline V gene has CDR1 SNHLY and CDR2 FYNNEI. CDR3 nucleotide sequence: TGTGCCAGCAGTTACCCCCAGGCCGGGGGGCGCTACGAGACCCAGTACTTC. This translates into CASSYPQAGGRYETQYF. Full variable domain (outside the CDR3, taken from reference TRBV2 and TRBJ2-5): EPEVTQTPSHQVTQMGQEVILRCVPISNHLYFYWYRQILGQKVEFLVSFYNNEISEKSEIFDDQFSVERPDGSNFTLKIRSTKLEDSAMYFCASSYPQAGGRYETQYFGPGTRLLVL.

V gene TRBV5-1 combines with J gene TRBJ2-7; D might be TRBD1 or TRBD2, each matching 5 bases. The CDR3 runs to 11 residues. Trimming removed 4 bases at V and 6 bases at J, with 8 bases between. Germline CDR1 reads SGHRS; CDR2 reads YFSETQ. This chain's CDR3 is CASSGAGEQYF. CDR3 in DNA: TGCGCCAGCAGCGGGGCGGGCGAGCAGTACTTC.

This clone came up once. The chain couples TRBV10-3 to TRBJ2-1, with 10 bases identical to TRBD2. With 0 bases clipped from V and 3 bases from J, the junction kept 8 bases outside the gene matches. The CDR3 runs 18 residues. Germline loops: CDR1 ENHRY, CDR2 SYGVKD. The CDR3 DNA sequence: TGTGCCATCAGTGAGTCGGCTAGCGGGAGCATGGGCTACAATGAGCAGTTCTTC. Encoded protein: CAISESASGSMGYNEQFF.

The chain couples TRBV12-5 to TRBJ1-2; D uncertain. The germline V gene encodes CDR1 LGHNT and CDR2 FRNRAP. The CDR3 is made up of 14 amino acids. Between the trimmed V and J ends, which lost 1 base and 4 bases, there was a span of 10 bases. Here the CDR3 reads CASGLATGTYGYTF. CDR3 coding DNA: TGTGCTAGTGGTTTGGCTACGGGTACCTATGGCTACACCTTC.

The rearrangement links TRBV30 to TRBJ2-1; a possible D gene is TRBD2 (7 bases). V dropped 5 bases and J dropped 9 bases, with 17 bases sitting between them. Germline CDR1 GTSNPN, CDR2 SVGIG (reference sequence). This CDR3 has 13 residues. CDR3 in amino acids: CAWLGLRGGEQFF. The CDR3 DNA reads TGTGCCTGGTTGGGACTGAGGGGGGGTGAGCAGTTCTTC.

The V gene is TRBV5-4, the J gene TRBJ2-1; the match to TRBD2 covers 14 bases. V lost 6 bases, J lost 9 bases, and 5 bases stayed unmatched. This CDR3 region has 14 residues. Germline V gene lookup returns CDR1 SGHNT and CDR2 YYREEE (reference sequence). The CDR3 sequence is CASTIGTSGSEQFF. DNA for the CDR3: TGTGCCAGCACCATAGGGACTAGCGGGAGTGAGCAGTTCTTC.

This clone was recorded only once. This chain links TRBV25-1 with TRBJ1-2; D is uncertain. Germline-derived CDR1 and CDR2 are MGHDK and SYGVNS. Trimming took off 3 bases at V and 5 bases at J, with 13 bases between the two ends. The CDR3 has 14 amino acids. For the CDR3, the DNA is TGTGCCAGCAGTGATCCCGAGATTGGATATGGCTACACCTTC. It codes for CASSDPEIGYGYTF.

The chain uses TRBV18 and TRBJ2-7; D is unclear. CDR3 length equals 15 residues. The V end lost 2 bases, the J end lost 1 base, and 12 bases lay between the germline ends. CDR1 and CDR2 (germline): KGHSH, LQKENI. CDR3 sequence reads: CASSPFADVSYEQYF. The CDR3 DNA is TGTGCCAGCTCACCATTTGCCGACGTTTCCTACGAGCAGTACTTC.

The table lists this clone with a count of one. The chain uses TRBV4-1 and TRBJ1-1, with unresolved D. CDR3 length: 14 amino acids. V was trimmed by 0 bases and J by 5 bases, leaving 10 bases between them. Germline V lookup: CDR1 MGHRA, CDR2 YSYEKL. In nucleotides, the CDR3 is TGCGCCAGCAGCCAAGAAGGTGTCGGGACTGAAGCTTTCTTT. Translation: CASSQEGVGTEAFF.

This chain connects TRBV2 to TRBJ2-7; maybe TRBD1 (5 bases). This CDR3 has 14 residues. The germline V gene has CDR1 SNHLY and CDR2 FYNNEI. The V gene lost 5 bases and the J gene lost 3 bases, with 14 bases spanning the gap. CDR3 sequence reads: CASSLSTGVYEQYF. The DNA of the CDR3 is TGTGCCAGCAGTTTAAGTACAGGCGTCTACGAGCAGTACTTC.

In this sample, this clone turned up once. The CDR3: CASSGSGPSYEQYF. The CDR3 region has the DNA TGTGCCAGTAGTGGAAGCGGGCCGTCCTACGAGCAGTACTTC. This chain links TRBV19 with TRBJ2-7; tentative D call: TRBD2 (6 bases). V was trimmed by 5 bases and J by 1 base, leaving 12 bases between them. This CDR3 is 14 amino acids long. Germline-derived CDR1 and CDR2 are LNHDA and SQIVND (reference sequence).